One and the same sample provided the 11 T cell receptor beta chains below, sequenced in a study of T cell responses to AZD1222 COVID-19 vaccine. Generated by immunoSEQ multiplex PCR, the TCRdb table keeps only in-frame clones and is missing some. Among roughly 99,000 clones, around 93% were seen once, and the ten largest hold 8.5% to 10%. Source: peripheral blood, taken 28 days after the second AZD1222 dose. The receptors were sampled from an adult who received the AZD1222 COVID-19 vaccine.

The chain recombines TRBV5-1 with TRBJ2-6; 7 bases are a match to TRBD1. This CDR3 contains 15 residues. Germline CDR1 SGHRS, CDR2 YFSETQ. Trimming took 1 base from V and 3 from J; bases not matched to a gene: 1. CDR3 loop: CASSLTGVGANVLTF. Here the CDR3 DNA reads TGCGCCAGCAGCTTGACAGGGGTTGGGGCCAACGTCCTGACTTTC.

The V call is TRBV23-1, the J call TRBJ1-1; a weak D match, TRBD1 (6 bases). TRBV23-1 is treated as an ORF (open reading frame) with a function not yet certain. This CDR3 comprises 18 residues. V lost 4 bases to trimming and J lost 8 bases, with 29 bases between them. CDR3 DNA: TGCGCCAGCAGTCTAAACAGGGTTAGGCTACTAAGGCTCCTAGAAGCTTTCTTT. It specifies CASSLNRVRLLRLLEAFF.

The DNA of the CDR3 is TGTGCCAGTAGTATCTTGTGGGGTTCCTACGAGCAGTACTTC. Translation gives CASSILWGSYEQYF. This chain uses TRBV19 with TRBJ2-7; D uncertain. CDR1 LNHDA and CDR2 SQIVND come from the germline V gene (reference sequence). V shed 3 bases and J shed 1 base, with 10 bases lying between them. This CDR3 is built from 14 residues.

A single count supports this clone. In DNA form, the CDR3 reads TGTGCCAGCAGCTTCCAGGGGGCGATTGCTGACGAGCAGTACTTC. Its translation: CASSFQGAIADEQYF. V usage is TRBV5-6 and J usage is TRBJ2-7, with 8 bases fitting TRBD1. In germline, CDR1 is SGHDT, CDR2 YYEEEE. With 2 bases clipped from V and 5 bases from J, the junction kept 9 bases outside the gene matches. CDR3 length: 15 amino acids.

The rearrangement uses TRBV3-1 (or the pseudogene TRBV3-2) and TRBJ1-2, with TRBD1 as a possible D gene (5 bases). Between the trimmed V and J ends, which lost 1 base and 2 bases, there was a span of 11 bases. Germline values: CDR1 LGHDT, CDR2 YNNKEL (reference sequence). This CDR3 comprises 15 residues. Here the CDR3 DNA reads TGTGCCAGCAGCCAAGGCGGGACTGGGAACTATGGCTACACCTTC. Encoded protein: CASSQGGTGNYGYTF.

The chain couples TRBV6-5 to TRBJ2-1; D gene ambiguous. V lost 5 bases and J lost 5, with 13 bases in between. CDR3 size: 14 residues. Germline CDR1 MNHEY, CDR2 SVGAGI. CDR3 in amino acids: CASSPGFKNNEQFF. Written as DNA, the CDR3 is TGTGCCAGCAGTCCCGGTTTCAAAAACAATGAGCAGTTCTTC.

The J gene is TRBJ1-1, the V gene TRBV6-5; D may be TRBD1 (6 bases). Germline CDR1 reads MNHEY; CDR2 reads SVGAGI. The CDR3 has 13 amino acids. V was trimmed by 4 bases and J by 4 bases, leaving 10 bases between them. The CDR3 is CASSSRGGTEAFF. Here the CDR3 DNA reads TGTGCCAGCAGTTCTAGGGGGGGCACTGAAGCTTTCTTT.

The chain links TRBV7-7 to TRBJ2-2; D tentatively reads TRBD1 or TRBD2 (5 bases each). CDR1 is SSHAT, CDR2 FNYEAQ, per germline (reference sequence). The V end lost 5 bases, the J end lost 5 bases, and 18 bases lay between the germline ends. CDR3 length: 16 amino acids. The CDR3 sequence is CASSPFGTDVTGELFF. In DNA form, the CDR3 reads TGTGCCAGCAGCCCGTTCGGGACGGATGTTACCGGGGAGCTGTTTTTT.

This chain connects TRBV5-5 to TRBJ1-6, with D hard to call. From germline, CDR1 is SGHKS and CDR2 YYEKEE (reference sequence). V was clipped by 1 base and J by 7 bases, with 9 bases between them. This CDR3 has 14 amino acids. The CDR3 region is CASSLWQKNSPLHF. The CDR3 DNA is TGTGCCAGCAGCTTGTGGCAGAAAAATTCACCCCTCCACTTT.

The V and J genes are TRBV6-5 and TRBJ1-6; D may be TRBD1 (5 bases). CDR3 length: 14 residues. Per the germline V gene, CDR1 is MNHEY and CDR2 is SVGAGI. Trimming took off 6 bases at V and 7 bases at J, with 13 bases between the two ends. CDR3 amino acids: CASSFREGNSPLHF. The CDR3 region has the DNA TGTGCCAGCAGCTTCAGGGAGGGAAATTCACCCCTCCACTTT.

This chain links TRBV19 with TRBJ1-1; 7 nucleotides line up with TRBD1. Germline-derived CDR1 and CDR2 are LNHDA and SQIVND (reference sequence). Germline trimming cut 2 bases from V and 0 bases from J; bases unmatched to any gene: 6. There are 16 residues in the CDR3. In nucleotides, the CDR3 is TGTGCCAGTAGTATATCGACAGGGTCTATGAACACTGAAGCTTTCTTT. Its translation: CASSISTGSMNTEAFF.